This T cell receptor beta chain was found in a study of blood T cell repertoires in COVID-19. Turning to the study itself: Whether acute or convalescent, the COVID-19 samples came from the United States, Italy and Spain. PBMCs, B-cell-depleted T cells, or T cells provided the cDNA or gDNA that made up the material.

Only a few counts were recorded for this clone. Germline V gene sequence: CDR1 SGHRS, CDR2 YFSETQ. J gave up 3 bases and V 4 bases, and 16 bases lay outside the gene matches. This CDR3 is built from 18 residues. As originally analysed: How many nucleated cells were present was estimated from reference gene primer amplification. TCRdb's copy holds only in-frame clones and misses some; the assay was immunoSEQ multiplex PCR. Clonal size and the V and J genes are those of that table, whereas D and trimming came from the DNA. The table lists 250,000 or so clones, roughly 80% of them singletons. The sequence was obtained from a woman aged 18-29 years with acute or convalescent COVID-19. Material for sequencing was peripheral blood. J is TRBJ2-3 and V is TRBV5-1; 8 bases are a match to TRBD2. The CDR3 DNA follows: TGCGCCAGCAGCGCGGACGTCGGAAGCGGGGGAGGTACAGATACGCAGTATTTT. Its translation is CASSADVGSGGGTDTQYF.